The rows below give T cell receptor beta chains drawn from one sample of a study of shared clonotypes between healthy human individuals. Data came from immunoSEQ multiplex PCR; TCRdb stores just in-frame clones and leaves some out. The sample includes about 990,000 clones, about 80% of them seen just once. Material for sequencing was memory CD4+ T cells from PBMCs. Receptor source: a man aged 18 to 30 in good health. Some clones in this sample may be carry-over from other donors' samples. The CDR3 runs from the conserved cysteine through the conserved F or W. A D gene is named only where the DNA matches it firmly. Clone size, where shown, is once, few, many, or a class for clones that have expanded.

abundance | d_gene | j_gene | v_gene | CDR3nt | CDR3aa
many | . | TRBJ1-1 | TRBV19 | TGTGCCGTCCGGGCGCGGTTCGCTGAAGCTTTCTTT | CAVRARFAEAFF
once | . | TRBJ2-6 | TRBV5-4 | TGTGCCAGCAGCTTCCGGATAACAGGGGCCAACGTCCTGACTTTC | CASSFRITGANVLTF
few | . | TRBJ1-1 | TRBV30 | TGTGCCTGGAGTGTACTGGGTCGGCAGACCAACACTGAAGCTTTCTTT | CAWSVLGRQTNTEAFF
. | . | TRBJ2-1 | TRBV15 | TGTGCCACCAGCCCTAGTACAAATGAGCAGTTCTTC | CATSPSTNEQFF
. | TRBD1 | TRBJ2-2 | TRBV11-2 | TGTGCCAGCAGCTTATCGTCCAGGGGGAGCACCGGGGAGCTGTTTTTT | CASSLSSRGSTGELFF
. | TRBD1 | TRBJ1-2 | TRBV6-6 | TGTGCCAGCGAACAGGGGGCTGGCGCGTATGGCTACACCTTC | CASEQGAGAYGYTF
. | TRBD1 | TRBJ2-7 | TRBV28 | TGTGCCAGCAGTTCTCCAGGGGGCCTCACCTACGAGCAGTACTTC | CASSSPGGLTYEQYF
. | TRBD2 | TRBJ2-5 | TRBV7-3 | TGTGCCAGCAGCCCCGCCGCAGCGGGAGTGCGAGAGACCCAGTACTTC | CASSPAAAGVRETQYF
. | TRBD1 | TRBJ1-5 | TRBV4-1 | TGCGCCAGCAGCCCGACAGGGGCAAGTAACAATCAGCCCCAGCATTTT | CASSPTGASNNQPQHF
few | . | TRBJ2-2 | TRBV5-1 | TGCGCCAGCAGTTTGACAGAGTACACCGGGGAGCTGTTTTTT | CASSLTEYTGELFF
. | . | TRBJ2-5 | TRBV6-1 | TGTGCCAGCAAAAACGGGGCTAGTGCGGAGACCCAGTACTTC | CASKNGASAETQYF
once | . | TRBJ2-3 | TRBV30 | TGTGCCTGGAGATCTCCCTCCGGGGCGGCAACAGATACGCAGTATTTT | CAWRSPSGAATDTQYF
. | TRBD2 | TRBJ2-2 | TRBV27 | TGTGCCAGCAGTTTTGCTAGCGGGATCACCGGGGAGCTGTTTTTT | CASSFASGITGELFF
. | . | TRBJ1-6 | TRBV27 | TGTGCCAGCAGTTTCGGTTATAATTCACCCCTCCACTTT | CASSFGYNSPLHF
. | TRBD1 | TRBJ2-5 | TRBV7-2 | TGTGCCAGCAGCTTCCAACCAACAGGGGGCGGGGAGACCCAGTACTTC | CASSFQPTGGGETQYF
. | TRBD2 | TRBJ2-1 | TRBV14 | TGTGCCAGCAGCCTAGCGGGAGCCCCCCTAGGTGAGCAGTTCTTC | CASSLAGAPLGEQFF
. | . | TRBJ2-2 | TRBV5-8 | TGTGCCAGCAGCCCCCCGAGTAGAAGGCTTTCCGGGGAGCTGTTTTTT | CASSPPSRRLSGELFF
. | . | TRBJ2-2 | TRBV5-1 | TGCGCCAGCCAGGCGCTTGCGGAGTACACCGGGGAGCTGTTTTTT | CASQALAEYTGELFF
. | . | TRBJ1-2 | TRBV18 | TGTGCCAGCTCACCTGCGGACGGGGGAGGCTATGGCTACACCTTC | CASSPADGGGYGYTF
. | . | TRBJ2-7 | TRBV4-2 | TGTGCCAGCAGCCAAGCCAGGTCGTCCTACGAGCAGTACTTC | CASSQARSSYEQYF
. | . | TRBJ1-2 | TRBV9 | TGTGCCAGCAGTTTCCTCCAACAGGGAGGCGGCTACACCTTC | CASSFLQQGGGYTF
once | . | TRBJ2-3 | TRBV30 | TGTGCCTGGAGTGTTGAGAGTACAGATACGCAGTATTTT | CAWSVESTDTQYF
. | . | TRBJ1-5 | TRBV2 | TGTGCCAGCAGTGAAACGTCAGGCCGCCAGCCCCAGCATTTT | CASSETSGRQPQHF
. | TRBD2 | TRBJ2-7 | TRBV5-4 | TGTGCCAGCAGCCTTAGCGGGGGGGGAGTCGAGCAGTACTTC | CASSLSGGGVEQYF
. | TRBD1 | TRBJ1-2 | TRBV6-6 | TGTGCCAGCACCTTCACCGGGACAGGGGTCGGTGGCTACACCTTC | CASTFTGTGVGGYTF
. | . | TRBJ1-2 | TRBV19 | TGTGCCAGTAGTATACAGGGGAGCTATGGCTACACCTTC | CASSIQGSYGYTF
. | TRBD1 | TRBJ2-7 | TRBV5-6 | TGTGCCAGCAGCTTATCCGGGACAGGGCGCGGTGAGCAGTACTTC | CASSLSGTGRGEQYF
few | TRBD1 | TRBJ2-2 | TRBV7-3 | TGTGCCAGCAGCTCAACAGGGGGCTCCGGGGAGCTGTTTTTT | CASSSTGGSGELFF
many | TRBD2 | TRBJ2-7 | TRBV5-1 | TGCGCCAGCAGCTTGGGCCCGGGACTAGAGGGCGAGCAGTACTTC | CASSLGPGLEGEQYF
. | TRBD2 | TRBJ2-1 | TRBV5-1 | TGCGCCAGCAGCTGGCCACTAGCGGGAGGAGGTGTAAATGAGCAGTTCTTC | CASSWPLAGGGVNEQFF
many | . | TRBJ2-3 | TRBV11-2 | TGTGCCACCCACGATCTGTCTAGCACAGATACGCAGTATTTT | CATHDLSSTDTQYF
. | TRBD1 | TRBJ2-1 | TRBV15 | TGTGCCACCAGCAGAGATCTGAGGACAGGGATAAATGAGCAGTTCTTC | CATSRDLRTGINEQFF
few | TRBD2 | TRBJ2-1 | TRBV27 | TGTGCCAGCAGTTTAATTGCTAGCGGGTTGAACAATGAGCAGTTCTTC | CASSLIASGLNNEQFF
. | TRBD2 | TRBJ2-1 | TRBV6-1 | TGTGCCAGCAGTGGGGCACAGGGGACTAGCGCCTCCTACAATGAGCAGTTCTTC | CASSGAQGTSASYNEQFF
. | . | TRBJ2-3 | TRBV28 | TGTGCCAGCAATTTCAGAACGGGTAGGCAGTATTTT | CASNFRTGRQYF
. | . | TRBJ1-5 | TRBV28 | TGTGCCAGCGAACGGTGGGGACAGCCCCAGCATTTT | CASERWGQPQHF
. | . | TRBJ2-3 | TRBV6-1 | TGTGCCAGCAGTGGCCAAGGCGCAGATACGCAGTATTTT | CASSGQGADTQYF
few | TRBD1 | TRBJ1-1 | TRBV10-1 | TGCGCCAGCAGTGAGTCCCGGACAGGGGGAAGCACTGAAGCTTTCTTT | CASSESRTGGSTEAFF
. | . | TRBJ2-7 | TRBV18 | TGTGCCAGCTCCCCCTACAACTCCCGTCGACGCGAGCAGTACTTC | CASSPYNSRRREQYF
. | TRBD1 | TRBJ1-5 | TRBV28 | TGTGCCAGCATGGACAGGGGGTATCAGCCCCAGCATTTT | CASMDRGYQPQHF
. | . | TRBJ1-2 | TRBV19 | TGTGCCAGTAGCGCGCATTACACTATTGATGGCTACACCTTC | CASSAHYTIDGYTF
. | TRBD1 | TRBJ2-3 | TRBV27 | TGTGCCAGCAGTTTAAGGGGGACAGGGCTAGCGGTGAGCACAGATACGCAGTATTTT | CASSLRGTGLAVSTDTQYF
once | TRBD1 | TRBJ2-5 | TRBV5-1 | TGCGCCAGCAGCAGGACAGGGGTAGGAGAGACCCAGTACTTC | CASSRTGVGETQYF
. | . | TRBJ2-7 | TRBV5-1 | TGCGCCAGCAGCGTATTCCAGGGGACTAATACCTACGAGCAGTACTTC | CASSVFQGTNTYEQYF
. | . | TRBJ2-1 | TRBV5-1 | TGCGCCAGCAGCTTGGCCTCAGCTAGCAATGAGCAGTTCTTC | CASSLASASNEQFF
. | . | TRBJ1-2 | TRBV6-5 | TGTGCCAGCAGTTCCATCTCCCAGGGCTATGGCTACACCTTC | CASSSISQGYGYTF
. | . | TRBJ2-3 | TRBV5-1 | TGCGCCAGCAATGATGCGGGGTGGGATACGCAGTATTTT | CASNDAGWDTQYF
. | . | TRBJ1-2 | TRBV9 | TGTGCCAGCAGCGCCCAATCGGGGGGGTTGTCTAGTGGCGCGTATCATGGCTACACCTTC | CASSAQSGGLSSGAYHGYTF
. | TRBD2 | TRBJ2-2 | TRBV19 | TGTGCCAGTAGTGCCGGGACTAGCGACACCGGGGAGCTGTTTTTT | CASSAGTSDTGELFF
. | . | TRBJ1-1 | TRBV20-1 | TGCAGCGTGGGGATAGGTACTGAAGCTTTCTTT | CSVGIGTEAFF
. | . | TRBJ2-7 | TRBV4-3 | TGCGCCAGCAGCCAAGATTTACGATACGAGCAGTACTTC | CASSQDLRYEQYF
. | . | TRBJ2-5 | TRBV7-9 | TGTGCCAGCAGCTTAGCGGGTCAGGGCCTTGAGACCCAGTACTTC | CASSLAGQGLETQYF
. | . | TRBJ2-5 | TRBV28 | TGTGCCAGCAGTTTAAGGTCGGGGAGGCAGGAGACCCAGTACTTC | CASSLRSGRQETQYF
. | . | TRBJ2-5 | TRBV5-4 | TGTGCCAGCAGCTTGAGCATGGGGGCGGTGGAGACCCAGTACTTC | CASSLSMGAVETQYF
. | . | TRBJ1-3 | TRBV28 | TGTGCCAGCAGTTCTCGGCGGTCTCGGGGCACCATATATTTT | CASSSRRSRGTIYF
. | TRBD2 | TRBJ2-2 | TRBV11-3 | TGTGCCAGCAGCTTAGGACTAGCGGACACCGGGGAGCTGTTTTTT | CASSLGLADTGELFF
. | . | TRBJ2-2 | TRBV9 | TGTGCCAGCAGCGCCCTTACCCGTACCGGGGAGCTGTTTTTT | CASSALTRTGELFF
. | . | TRBJ2-5 | TRBV4-1 | TGCGCCAGCAGCCCTCCCAGGCGGGTCTCAGGTCGATCGGAGACCCAGTACTTC | CASSPPRRVSGRSETQYF
. | . | TRBJ2-5 | TRBV6-5 | TGTGCCAGCAGTTATTCTTGGTCTCAAGAGACCCAGTACTTC | CASSYSWSQETQYF